The 23 T cell receptor beta chains below all came from one sample that was sequenced in a study of blood T cell repertoires in COVID-19. TCRdb's table, derived via immunoSEQ multiplex PCR, lists solely in-frame clones and lacks some. The data show roughly 220,000 clones, approximately 81% seen once. Sequenced material: peripheral blood. Receptors were obtained from a man under 40 with active or convalescent COVID-19.

This clone turned up a few times. The V call is TRBV19, the J call TRBJ2-1, with D maybe TRBD2 (5 bases). The V end was cut by 3 bases, the J end by 15 bases, with 18 bases between. Per germline, CDR1 LNHDA and CDR2 SQIVND (reference sequence). The CDR3 has 13 amino acids. The DNA of the CDR3 is TGTGCCAGTAGTATTGGGTCGGGGTCAAGTCGGTTCTTC. Translated, it gives CASSIGSGSSRFF.

The CDR3 bases are TGCAGCGTTGAAGAGCCGGTTATCGATACGCAGTATTTT. Residues: CSVEEPVIDTQYF. V is TRBV29-1 and J is TRBJ2-3, with no clear D. Germline loops: CDR1 SQVTM, CDR2 ANQGSEA. Trimming cost V 0 bases and J 6 bases, with 10 bases left between them. The CDR3 sequence is 13 residues long.

This chain uses TRBV12-1 with TRBJ2-2; the D call in the table, TRBD2, was not verified against the DNA. TRBV12-1 corresponds to a pseudogene. The CDR3 spans 16 residues. The CDR3 reads CASSSKGLVNTGELFF. The DNA of the CDR3 is TGTGCCAGCAGCTCCAAGGGACTAGTGAACACCGGGGAGCTGTTTTTT.

The chain uses TRBV3-1 (or the pseudogene TRBV3-2) and TRBJ1-2, with D maybe TRBD1 (5 bases). Germline loops: CDR1 LGHDT, CDR2 YNNKEL (reference sequence). Deletions cut 4 bases from V and 0 bases from J, with 15 bases between. The CDR3 extends over 16 amino acids. CDR3 loop: CASSPQARGTNYGYTF. The CDR3 DNA is TGTGCCAGCAGCCCACAGGCCCGTGGAACTAACTATGGCTACACCTTC.

The J gene is TRBJ1-1, the V gene TRBV4-2; D perhaps matches TRBD1 (5 bases). Trimming removed 1 base from V and 8 bases from J, with 17 bases in between. The CDR3 has 15 residues. CDR1 and CDR2 (germline): LGHNA, YNFKEQ. The CDR3 sequence is CASSQATPGLTEAFF. DNA of the CDR3: TGTGCCAGCAGCCAAGCGACCCCGGGACTCACCGAAGCTTTCTTT.

CDR3 sequence (DNA): TGCGCCAGCAGTGAGGGGTCTAGCGGGAGTATTGGGGACGAGCAGTACTTC. Its translation is CASSEGSSGSIGDEQYF. The chain combines TRBV10-1 with TRBJ2-7, with 10 bases matching TRBD2. The CDR3 sequence is 17 residues long. Germline CDR1 is WNHNN and CDR2 is SYGVQD (reference sequence). The trim removed 2 bases at V and 5 bases at J, leaving 12 bases unmatched.

This chain uses TRBV6-4 with TRBJ2-1; 8 bases are a match to TRBD2. Germline-derived CDR1 and CDR2 are MRHNA and SNTAGT. Losses at the gene ends were 1 base for V and 6 bases for J; bases not matched to a gene: 8. The CDR3 spans 16 residues. CDR3: CASSDFSGTPPNEQFF. In nucleotides, the CDR3 is TGTGCCAGCAGTGACTTTAGCGGGACCCCTCCCAATGAGCAGTTCTTC.

The CDR3 region has the DNA TGCGCCAGCAGCACCGTCACGGGGGGGCCGGGCGAGCAGTACTTC. Translated: CASSTVTGGPGEQYF. This chain joins TRBV4-1 and TRBJ2-7, with 8 nucleotides matching TRBD2. V lost 5 bases, J lost 6 bases, and 12 bases stayed unmatched. This CDR3 comprises 15 residues. Per the germline V gene, CDR1 is MGHRA and CDR2 is YSYEKL.

The V call is TRBV5-4, the J call TRBJ1-2; no clear D. The CDR3 covers 13 residues. Trimming took off 1 base at V and 5 bases at J, with 9 bases between the two ends. Germline V CDR1 and CDR2: SGHNT, YYREEE (reference sequence). The CDR3 region has the DNA TGTGCCAGCAGCTTGCTGACGGGTTATGGCTACACCTTC. This sequence encodes CASSLLTGYGYTF.

This clone was counted only a few times. J is TRBJ1-2 and V is TRBV6-6; TRBD1 matches at 9 bases. V gave up 5 bases and J gave up 4 bases; unmatched junction bases: 5. This CDR3 region has 14 residues. CDR1 MNHNY and CDR2 SVGAGI come from the germline V gene (reference sequence). In DNA, the CDR3 is TGTGCCAGCAGTCAAGGGACAGGGATCTATGGCTACACCTTC. Translation: CASSQGTGIYGYTF.

DNA for the CDR3: TGCGCCAGCAGCTTGGGACAAACTAGCACAGATACGCAGTATTTT. It is translated as CASSLGQTSTDTQYF. J is TRBJ2-3 and V is TRBV5-1; D gene unclear. The germline gives CDR1 SGHRS, CDR2 YFSETQ. This CDR3 is 15 amino acids long. V was clipped by 0 bases and J by 0 bases, with 8 bases between them.

A single count supports this clone. J is TRBJ2-7 and V is TRBV27; weak D call: TRBD2 (6 bases). The CDR3 is 17 residues long. In germline, CDR1 is MNHEY, CDR2 SMNVEV (reference sequence). V shed 2 bases and J shed 2 bases, with 19 bases lying between them. CDR3 sequence reads: CASSLPPRAGKAYEQYF. As DNA, the CDR3 is TGTGCCAGCAGTTTACCCCCCCGGGCGGGGAAGGCCTACGAGCAGTACTTC.

The rearrangement uses TRBV10-2 and TRBJ1-3; unclear D gene. The germline V gene has CDR1 WSHSY and CDR2 SAAADI. The V gene lost 2 bases and the J gene lost 0 bases, with 11 bases spanning the gap. The CDR3 is 16 residues long. The CDR3 region has the DNA TGCGCCAGCAGTGAGAGTCTAGCCCACTCTGGAAACACCATATATTTT. Amino acid sequence: CASSESLAHSGNTIYF.

This clone was counted a single time. The chain uses TRBV28 and TRBJ1-2; tentative D call: TRBD1 (6 bases). V was trimmed by 2 bases and J by 6 bases, leaving 13 bases between them. The CDR3 extends over 14 amino acids. Germline V CDR1 and CDR2: MDHEN, SYDVKM. The CDR3 here is CASSLVSGEHGYTF. DNA of the CDR3: TGTGCCAGCAGTTTAGTTTCAGGGGAGCATGGCTACACCTTC.

The rearrangement uses TRBV30 and TRBJ1-3; no clear D gene. The CDR3 is made up of 14 amino acids. V was shortened by 2 bases and J by 8 bases, with 16 bases between the two germline ends. CDR1 is GTSNPN, CDR2 SVGIG, per germline (reference sequence). CDR3 nucleotide sequence: TGTGCCTGGAGTACCACACGGGGTCGGGACACCATATATTTT. Translation: CAWSTTRGRDTIYF.

The chain has TRBV28 and TRBJ2-1; 10 positions match TRBD2. The V gene's germline CDR1 is MDHEN and CDR2 SYDVKM. The CDR3 totals 14 residues. Unmatched junction bases numbered 7, after V lost 6 bases and J lost 8 bases. The CDR3 coding sequence is TGTGCCAGCAGCAAGACTAGCGGGTGGGATGAGCAGTTCTTC. Residues: CASSKTSGWDEQFF.

Within the sample, this clone is medium-sized. This chain uses TRBV6-5 with TRBJ2-7, with TRBD1 as a possible D gene (5 bases). CDR3 length equals 12 residues. Germline CDR1 is MNHEY and CDR2 is SVGAGI. V gave up 9 bases and J gave up 4 bases, with 13 bases separating them. The CDR3 sequence: CASSDTLYEQYF. The CDR3 nucleotides are TGTGCCAGTTCGGACACACTGTACGAGCAGTACTTC.

The V call is TRBV7-3, the J call TRBJ2-3, with 8 bases fitting TRBD1. The CDR3 runs to 16 residues. Trimming cost V 4 bases and J 4 bases; bases outside gene matches: 10. From germline, CDR1 is SGHTA and CDR2 FQGTGA. The CDR3 nucleotides are TGTGCCAGCAGCTCAGGGACAGGATTTAGGGCAGATACGCAGTATTTT. It translates to CASSSGTGFRADTQYF.

The chain is built from TRBV6-5 and TRBJ1-2; D might be TRBD1 (5 bases). The CDR3 runs 15 residues. Deletions cut 6 bases from V and 4 bases from J, with 18 bases between. Germline V lookup: CDR1 MNHEY, CDR2 SVGAGI. The CDR3 nucleotides read TGTGCCAGCAGCTACGATACGGCAGGGTCCTATGGCTACACCTTC. Translation: CASSYDTAGSYGYTF.

V is TRBV5-1 and J is TRBJ2-3, with 8 bases lining up with TRBD2. The trim removed 3 bases at V and 3 bases at J, leaving 9 bases unmatched. Per the germline V gene, CDR1 is SGHRS and CDR2 is YFSETQ. The CDR3 is 16 residues long. CDR3 nucleotides: TGCGCCAGCAGCTCCCCCGGGGGGGCCGAGACAGATACGCAGTATTTT. It yields the protein CASSSPGGAETDTQYF.

This chain connects TRBV5-1 to TRBJ2-3; TRBD2 matches at 7 bases. The germline V gene encodes CDR1 SGHRS and CDR2 YFSETQ. CDR3 length: 16 residues. V was pared by 0 bases and J by 0 bases, with 4 bases of the junction left unmatched. This CDR3 is CASSLGLADSTDTQYF. The CDR3 DNA follows: TGCGCCAGCAGCTTGGGTCTAGCGGATAGCACAGATACGCAGTATTTT.

V gene TRBV19 combines with J gene TRBJ1-2; tentative D call: TRBD1 (5 bases). The CDR3 length is 12 residues. Germline-derived CDR1 and CDR2 are LNHDA and SQIVND (reference sequence). V lost 3 bases and J 11 bases, leaving 13 bases between the germline ends. In DNA form, the CDR3 reads TGTGCCAGTAGTATTATTGACAGATCTTACACCTTC. It encodes CASSIIDRSYTF.

V is TRBV7-2 and J is TRBJ2-4; tentative D call: TRBD2 (6 bases). V was clipped by 4 bases and J by 1 base, with 8 bases between them. The CDR3 has 14 residues. Germline CDR1 SGHTA, CDR2 FQGNSA. CDR3 DNA: TGTGCCAGCAGCTACCGGGGGGCCAAAAACATTCAGTACTTC. Translating gives CASSYRGAKNIQYF.